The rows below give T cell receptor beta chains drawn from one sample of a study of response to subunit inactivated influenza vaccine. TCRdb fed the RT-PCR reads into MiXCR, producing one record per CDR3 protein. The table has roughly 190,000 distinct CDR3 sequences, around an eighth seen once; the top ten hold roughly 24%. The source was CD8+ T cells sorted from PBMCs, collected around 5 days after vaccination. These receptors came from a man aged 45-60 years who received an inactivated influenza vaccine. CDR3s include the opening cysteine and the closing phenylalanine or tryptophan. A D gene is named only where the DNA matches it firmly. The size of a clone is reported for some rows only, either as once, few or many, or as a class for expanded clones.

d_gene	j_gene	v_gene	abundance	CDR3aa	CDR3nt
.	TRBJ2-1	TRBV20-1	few	CSPFGISYNEQFF	TGCAGTCCCTTCGGGATCTCCTACAATGAGCAGTTCTTC
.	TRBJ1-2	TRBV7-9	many	CASSLGDPHYGYTF	TGTGCCAGCAGCTTAGGAGATCCGCACTATGGCTACACCTTC
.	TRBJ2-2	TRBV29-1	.	CSVGPVAGELFF	TGCAGCGTTGGGCCGGTGGCCGGGGAGCTGTTTTTT
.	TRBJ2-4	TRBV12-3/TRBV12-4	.	CASSFWRGRAAKNIQYF	TGTGCCAGCAGTTTTTGGCGGGGGCGCGCAGCCAAAAACATTCAGTACTTC
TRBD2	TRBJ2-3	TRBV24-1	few	CATSEATSGNTDTQYF	TGTGCCACCAGTGAAGCGACTAGCGGGAACACAGATACGCAGTATTTT
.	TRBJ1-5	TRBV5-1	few	CASSLEYGRGPQHF	TGCGCCAGCAGCTTGGAGTATGGGCGGGGGCCCCAGCATTTT
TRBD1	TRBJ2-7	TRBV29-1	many	CSVGDSLSYEQYF	TGCAGCGTAGGGGACAGCCTTTCTTACGAGCAGTACTTC
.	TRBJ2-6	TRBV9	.	CASTPFDSTSGANVLTF	TGTGCCAGCACCCCCTTTGACAGCACCTCTGGGGCCAACGTCCTGACTTTC
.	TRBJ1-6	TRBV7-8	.	CASSLAVTGASPLHF	TGTGCCAGCAGCTTAGCGGTGACAGGAGCCTCACCCCTCCACTTT
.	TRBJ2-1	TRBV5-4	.	CASSPQRASYNEQFF	TGTGCCAGCAGCCCCCAACGGGCGTCCTACAATGAGCAGTTCTTC
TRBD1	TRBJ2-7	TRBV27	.	CASSLSAGTGYYEQYF	TGTGCCAGCAGTTTATCGGCCGGGACAGGGTACTACGAGCAGTACTTC
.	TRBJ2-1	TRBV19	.	CASSILYNEQFF	TGTGCCAGTAGTATATTATACAATGAGCAGTTCTTC
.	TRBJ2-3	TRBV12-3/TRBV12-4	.	CASSFPVAAGRSSTDTQYF	TGTGCCAGCAGTTTCCCGGTTGCGGCAGGAAGATCTAGCACAGATACGCAGTATTTT
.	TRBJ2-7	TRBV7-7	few	CASSPLTDSSYEQYF	TGTGCCAGCAGCCCCTTAACGGACAGTTCCTACGAGCAGTACTTC
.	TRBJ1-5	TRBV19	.	CASSVPSTGTRLINQPQHF	TGTGCCAGTAGTGTCCCTTCTACCGGGACCCGCCTAATCAATCAGCCCCAGCATTTT
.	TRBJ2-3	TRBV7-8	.	CASSLVRGAGDTQYF	TGTGCCAGCAGCTTAGTACGGGGGGCCGGAGATACGCAGTATTTT
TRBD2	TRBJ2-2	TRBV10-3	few	CAIRREDTGELFF	TGTGCCATCAGGCGGGAGGACACCGGGGAGCTGTTTTTT
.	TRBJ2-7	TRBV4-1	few	CASSPERVTFYEQYF	TGCGCCAGCAGCCCAGAGCGGGTGACCTTTTACGAGCAGTACTTC
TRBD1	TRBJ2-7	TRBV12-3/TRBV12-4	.	CASSEGQTYEQYF	TGTGCCAGCAGTGAGGGACAGACCTACGAGCAGTACTTC
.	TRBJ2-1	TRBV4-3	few	CASSQEGPGLANNEQFF	TGCGCCAGCAGCCAAGAGGGACCGGGACTGGCGAACAATGAGCAGTTCTTC
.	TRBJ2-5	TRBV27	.	CASSLWAGSQETQYF	TGTGCCAGCAGTTTATGGGCAGGGTCACAAGAGACCCAGTACTTC
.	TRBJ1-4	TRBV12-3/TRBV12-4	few	CASSTGTDGAEKLFF	TGTGCCAGCAGTACTGGGACGGACGGAGCGGAAAAACTGTTTTTT
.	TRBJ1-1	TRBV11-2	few	CASSLQGNGNTEAFF	TGTGCCAGCAGCTTACAGGGAAATGGGAACACTGAAGCTTTCTTT
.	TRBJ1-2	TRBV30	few	CAWSAYGGYTF	TGTGCCTGGAGTGCCTACGGAGGCTACACCTTC
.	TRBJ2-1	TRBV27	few	CASSPMGRKQFF	TGTGCCAGCAGTCCCATGGGACGAAAGCAGTTCTTC
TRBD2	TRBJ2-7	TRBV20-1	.	CSARASGGREQYF	TGCAGTGCTAGGGCTAGCGGGGGTAGGGAGCAGTACTTC
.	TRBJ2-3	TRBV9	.	CASSGTTSTDTQYF	TGTGCCAGCAGCGGGACAACCAGCACAGATACGCAGTATTTT
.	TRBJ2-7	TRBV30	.	CAWSKGGEYYEQYF	TGTGCCTGGAGTAAAGGCGGGGAATACTACGAGCAGTACTTC
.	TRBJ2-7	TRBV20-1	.	CSARVPVGAYEQYF	TGCAGTGCAAGAGTACCTGTGGGAGCCTACGAGCAGTACTTC
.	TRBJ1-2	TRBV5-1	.	CASSAGTWSNYGYTF	TGCGCCAGCAGCGCCGGGACGTGGTCTAACTATGGCTACACCTTC
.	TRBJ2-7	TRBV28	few	CASSSSLVPFEQYF	TGTGCCAGCAGTTCTAGTCTCGTCCCTTTTGAGCAGTACTTC
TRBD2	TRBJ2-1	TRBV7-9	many	CATLAGDEQFF	TGTGCCACCCTAGCGGGAGATGAGCAGTTCTTC
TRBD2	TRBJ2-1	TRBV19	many	CASSMGLAGKNEQFF	TGTGCCAGTAGTATGGGACTAGCGGGGAAAAATGAGCAGTTCTTC
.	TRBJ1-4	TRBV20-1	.	CSASYRTTNEKLFF	TGCAGTGCTAGTTACAGAACAACTAATGAAAAACTGTTTTTT
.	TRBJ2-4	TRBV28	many	CATNYGRSRDIQYF	TGTGCCACCAACTATGGGCGTTCGCGGGACATTCAGTACTTC
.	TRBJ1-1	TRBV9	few	CASSVRVNTEAFF	TGTGCCAGCAGCGTCAGGGTGAACACTGAAGCTTTCTTT
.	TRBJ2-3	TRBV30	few	CAWMGNVADTQYF	TGTGCCTGGATGGGGAATGTGGCAGATACGCAGTATTTT
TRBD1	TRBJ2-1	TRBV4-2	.	CASSQVQGDDEDEQFF	TGTGCCAGCAGCCAAGTGCAGGGGGATGATGAGGATGAGCAGTTCTTC
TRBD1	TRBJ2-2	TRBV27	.	CASSLRTGPNTGELFF	TGTGCCAGCAGTTTACGGACAGGACCGAACACCGGGGAGCTGTTTTTT
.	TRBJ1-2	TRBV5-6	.	CASSLIRRQASYGYTF	TGTGCCAGCAGCTTGATCAGGAGGCAGGCCTCATATGGCTACACCTTC
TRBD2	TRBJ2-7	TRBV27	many	CASSLIGAGVPLEQYF	TGTGCCAGCAGTTTAATAGGGGCGGGAGTGCCCCTCGAGCAGTACTTC
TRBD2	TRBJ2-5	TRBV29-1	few	CSVTRGGYQETQYF	TGCAGCGTAACCCGGGGGGGATACCAAGAGACCCAGTACTTC
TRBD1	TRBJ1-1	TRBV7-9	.	CASSFGQGMAEAFF	TGTGCCAGCAGCTTTGGACAGGGGATGGCTGAAGCTTTCTTT
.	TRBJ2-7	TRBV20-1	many	CSARSPASYEQYF	TGCAGTGCTAGATCTCCGGCCTCCTACGAGCAGTACTTC